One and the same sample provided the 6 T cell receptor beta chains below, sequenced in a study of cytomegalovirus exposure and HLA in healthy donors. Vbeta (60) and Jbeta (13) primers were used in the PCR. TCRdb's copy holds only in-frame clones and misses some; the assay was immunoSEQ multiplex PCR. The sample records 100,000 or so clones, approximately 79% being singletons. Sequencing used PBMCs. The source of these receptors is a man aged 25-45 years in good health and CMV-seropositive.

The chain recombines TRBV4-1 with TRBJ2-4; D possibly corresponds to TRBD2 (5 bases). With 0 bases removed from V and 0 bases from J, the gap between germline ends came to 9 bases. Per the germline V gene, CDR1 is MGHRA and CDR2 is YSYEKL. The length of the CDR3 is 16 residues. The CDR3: CASSQDNLAAKNIQYF. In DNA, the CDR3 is TGCGCCAGCAGCCAAGATAACCTAGCAGCCAAAAACATTCAGTACTTC.

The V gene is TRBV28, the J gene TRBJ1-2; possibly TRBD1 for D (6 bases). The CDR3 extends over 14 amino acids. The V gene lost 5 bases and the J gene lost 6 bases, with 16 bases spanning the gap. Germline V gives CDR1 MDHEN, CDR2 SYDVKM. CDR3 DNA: TGTGCCAGCAGTCGACGGGACAACCCCCATGGCTACACCTTC. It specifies CASSRRDNPHGYTF.

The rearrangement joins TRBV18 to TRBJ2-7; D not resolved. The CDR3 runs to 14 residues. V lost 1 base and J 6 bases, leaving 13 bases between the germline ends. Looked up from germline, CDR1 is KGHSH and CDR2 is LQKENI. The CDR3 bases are TGTGCCAGCTCACCACTCTCTTGGGCCTTCGAGCAGTACTTC. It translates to CASSPLSWAFEQYF.

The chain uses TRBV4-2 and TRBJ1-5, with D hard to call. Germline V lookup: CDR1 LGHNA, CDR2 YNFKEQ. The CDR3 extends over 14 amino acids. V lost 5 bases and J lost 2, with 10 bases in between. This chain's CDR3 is CASSSRPRNQPQHF. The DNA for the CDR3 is TGTGCCAGCAGCTCGAGGCCCCGCAATCAGCCCCAGCATTTT.

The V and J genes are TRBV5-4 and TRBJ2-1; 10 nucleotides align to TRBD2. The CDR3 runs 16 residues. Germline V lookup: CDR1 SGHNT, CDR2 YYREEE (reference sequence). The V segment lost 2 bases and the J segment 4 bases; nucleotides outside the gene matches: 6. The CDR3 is CASSFTSGEFYNEQFF. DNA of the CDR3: TGTGCCAGCAGCTTTACTAGCGGGGAGTTTTACAATGAGCAGTTCTTC.

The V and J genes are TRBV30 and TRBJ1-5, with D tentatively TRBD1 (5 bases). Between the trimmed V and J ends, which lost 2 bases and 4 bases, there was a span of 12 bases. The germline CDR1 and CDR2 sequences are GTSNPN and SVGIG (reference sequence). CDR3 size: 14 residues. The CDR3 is CAWSTGTNNQPQHF. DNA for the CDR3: TGTGCCTGGAGTACCGGGACTAATAATCAGCCCCAGCATTTT.